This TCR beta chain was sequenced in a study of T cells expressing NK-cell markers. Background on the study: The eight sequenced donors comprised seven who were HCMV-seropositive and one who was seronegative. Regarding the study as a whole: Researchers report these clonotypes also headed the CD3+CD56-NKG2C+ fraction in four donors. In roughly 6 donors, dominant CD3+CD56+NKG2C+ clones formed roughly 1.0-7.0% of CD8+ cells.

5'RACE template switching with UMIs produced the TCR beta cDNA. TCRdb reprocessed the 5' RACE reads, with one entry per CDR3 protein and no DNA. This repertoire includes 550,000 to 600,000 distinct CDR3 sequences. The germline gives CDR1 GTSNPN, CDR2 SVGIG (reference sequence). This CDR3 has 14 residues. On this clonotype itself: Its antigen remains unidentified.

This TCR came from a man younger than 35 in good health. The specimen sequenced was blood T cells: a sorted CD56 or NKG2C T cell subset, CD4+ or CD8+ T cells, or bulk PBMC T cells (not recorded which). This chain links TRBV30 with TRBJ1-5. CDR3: CAWSTAQRDQPQHF.